The 18 T cell receptor beta chains below all came from one sample that was sequenced in a study of blood T cell repertoires in COVID-19. Method: immunoSEQ multiplex PCR; TCRdb's copy keeps in-frame clones and lacks some. Of more than 85,000 clones listed, around 74% were seen once; the top ten hold roughly 21%. Sequenced sample: peripheral blood. The receptors shown here come from a woman between 65 and 79 years old with acute or convalescent COVID-19.

A few counts support this clone. V and J are TRBV29-1 and TRBJ1-2, with D possibly being TRBD1 (5 bases). Germline V gene sequence: CDR1 SQVTM, CDR2 ANQGSEA. This CDR3 has 13 residues. Trimming removed 4 bases at V and 6 bases at J, with 15 bases between. The CDR3 here is CSVVRTGGHGYTF. CDR3 DNA: TGCAGCGTTGTTCGGACGGGGGGTCATGGCTACACCTTC.

The table lists this clone with a count of one. The rearrangement links TRBV6-6 to TRBJ1-6, with D possibly being TRBD1 (6 bases). Germline CDR1 MNHNY, CDR2 SVGAGI (reference sequence). This CDR3 is 14 amino acids long. V was cut by 6 bases and J by 9 bases, with 15 bases left in between. CDR3 loop: CASRTGGGGSPLHF. The DNA of the CDR3 is TGTGCCAGCAGGACGGGGGGCGGAGGTTCACCCCTCCACTTT.

The chain has TRBV5-1 and TRBJ1-1; D might be TRBD1 (5 bases). The germline gives CDR1 SGHRS, CDR2 YFSETQ. The CDR3 extends over 15 amino acids. V lost 0 bases and J lost 1, with 10 bases in between. The CDR3 DNA reads as TGCGCCAGCAGCTTGGCCGGGGGGACGAACACTGAAGCTTTCTTT. This translates into CASSLAGGTNTEAFF.

The count of this clone is one. V usage is TRBV11-2 and J usage is TRBJ2-5, with D possibly matching TRBD2 (5 bases). This CDR3 is 14 amino acids long. Germline loops: CDR1 SGHAT, CDR2 FQNNGV. Deletions cut 2 bases from V and 2 bases from J, with 9 bases between. The CDR3 region is CASSLRGSQETQYF. The DNA of the CDR3 is TGTGCCAGCAGCTTAAGAGGGAGTCAAGAGACCCAGTACTTC.

The chain links TRBV5-4 to TRBJ1-2, with TRBD1 matching 8 bases. There are 17 residues in the CDR3. The germline CDR1 and CDR2 sequences are SGHNT and YYREEE (reference sequence). With V trimmed by 0 bases and J by 7 bases, 14 bases remained unmatched. Here the CDR3 reads CASSLGGQGALGFGYTF. Written as DNA, the CDR3 is TGTGCCAGCAGCTTGGGGGGGCAGGGGGCGCTTGGGTTTGGCTACACCTTC.

A single count supports this clone. This chain connects TRBV5-1 to TRBJ1-4; maybe TRBD1 (6 bases). The CDR3 is 14 amino acids. CDR1 and CDR2 from the germline V gene are SGHRS and YFSETQ. V was clipped by 0 bases and J by 8 bases, with 11 bases between them. The DNA for the CDR3 is TGCGCCAGCAGCTTGGGCAGGGGTGGGGAAAAACTGTTTTTT. It translates to CASSLGRGGEKLFF.

In DNA, the CDR3 is TGTGCCAGCATGGACAGGGTAGGAGAGACCCAGTACTTC. Its protein product is CASMDRVGETQYF. The V and J genes are TRBV28 and TRBJ2-5, with 8 bases fitting TRBD1. CDR3 length: 13 residues. Germline V gene data show CDR1 as MDHEN and CDR2 as SYDVKM. With V trimmed by 7 bases and J by 4 bases, 5 bases remained unmatched. The entire variable domain, with the rest obtained from reference TRBV28 and TRBJ2-5, is as follows: DVKVTQSSRYLVKRTGEKVFLECVQDMDHENMFWYRQDPGLGLRLIYFSYDVKMKEKGDIPEGYSVSREKKERFSLILESASTNQTSMYLCASMDRVGETQYFGPGTRLLVL.

V gene TRBV5-1 combines with J gene TRBJ2-7; TRBD1 matches 8 bases. CDR3 size: 14 residues. V dropped 4 bases and J dropped 4; count of bases not matched to a gene: 7. CDR1 and CDR2 (germline): SGHRS, YFSETQ. CDR3 in DNA: TGCGCCAGCAGCATCGGACAGGGCTCTTACGAGCAGTACTTC. It yields the protein CASSIGQGSYEQYF.

This chain links TRBV6-4 with TRBJ2-7, with a possible D match to TRBD1 (6 bases). Trimming pared 5 bases from V and 0 bases from J, leaving 11 bases between. Per the germline V gene, CDR1 is MRHNA and CDR2 is SNTAGT. The CDR3 extends over 14 amino acids. As DNA, the CDR3 is TGTGCCAGCAGTCCTACAGGGAGCTCCTACGAGCAGTACTTC. Protein sequence: CASSPTGSSYEQYF.

The sample holds a few counts of this clone. In DNA, the CDR3 is TGTGCCAGCAGAATGACAGGGCGCGAACAAGAGACCCAGTACTTC. Residues: CASRMTGREQETQYF. The chain recombines TRBV5-4 with TRBJ2-5; TRBD1 matches at 7 bases. Unmatched junction bases numbered 9, after V lost 5 bases and J lost 2 bases. The CDR3 is 15 amino acids. CDR1 is SGHNT and CDR2 is YYREEE in the germline V gene (reference sequence).

This clone was recorded only once. The chain carries TRBV30 and TRBJ2-7; tentatively, D is TRBD2 (6 bases). The CDR3 is made up of 12 amino acids. The V end lost 5 bases, the J end lost 5 bases, and 13 bases lay between the germline ends. The germline gives CDR1 GTSNPN, CDR2 SVGIG (reference sequence). As DNA, the CDR3 is TGTGCCTGGCACGCACGGAGGGACGAGCAGTACTTC. It is translated as CAWHARRDEQYF.

This chain joins TRBV5-1 and TRBJ2-1; 7 nucleotides align to TRBD1. CDR3 length equals 13 residues. The J segment lost 3 bases and the V segment lost 6 bases, leaving 3 bases of the junction unmatched. Germline-derived CDR1 and CDR2 are SGHRS and YFSETQ. This chain's CDR3 is CASNPGGYNEQFF. CDR3 in DNA: TGCGCCAGCAATCCAGGGGGCTACAATGAGCAGTTCTTC.

The V gene is TRBV6-6, the J gene TRBJ1-6; no clear D gene. V lost 6 bases, J lost 2 bases, and 11 bases lay in between. CDR1 is MNHNY and CDR2 is SVGAGI in the germline V gene (reference sequence). The CDR3 covers 15 residues. The CDR3, as DNA: TGTGCCAGCAGCCCAGAGGGTCCCTATAATTCACCCCTCCACTTT. This sequence encodes CASSPEGPYNSPLHF.

The gene calls are TRBV14 and TRBJ1-2; 9 bases fit TRBD1. Germline CDR1 and CDR2: SGHDN and FVKESK. The junction had 13 bases not matched to a gene; V was cut back by 4 bases and J by 7 bases. The CDR3 sequence is 16 residues long. CDR3 DNA: TGTGCCAGCAGCCCCTTAGGCTCACAGGGGGCGCGTGGCTACACCTTC. It is translated as CASSPLGSQGARGYTF.

This clone turned up a few times. The chain recombines TRBV5-4 with TRBJ2-7; D gene uncertain. This CDR3 contains 13 residues. Germline V gene lookup returns CDR1 SGHNT and CDR2 YYREEE (reference sequence). The ends were cut back, 3 bases at V and 0 bases at J, with 7 bases in the middle. CDR3 DNA sequence: TGTGCCAGCAGCTGGCAGGCCTCCTACGAGCAGTACTTC. This translates into CASSWQASYEQYF.

This chain uses TRBV3-1 (or the pseudogene TRBV3-2) with TRBJ1-2, with 7 bases aligning to TRBD1. The V segment lost 6 bases and the J segment 4 bases; nucleotides outside the gene matches: 11. The germline V gene encodes CDR1 LGHDT and CDR2 YNNKEL (reference sequence). This CDR3 comprises 15 residues. The CDR3 loop reads CASSIGGQSLYGYTF. The CDR3 coding sequence is TGTGCCAGCAGTATAGGGGGACAGAGTCTCTATGGCTACACCTTC.

The chain uses TRBV19 and TRBJ2-7, with D maybe TRBD1 (6 bases). V was pared by 6 bases and J by 4 bases, with 16 bases between. This CDR3 spans 14 amino acids. Germline V lookup: CDR1 LNHDA, CDR2 SQIVND (reference sequence). The CDR3 DNA reads as TGTGCCAGTAGCGTATCGGCAGGGGTTTACGAGCAGTACTTC. Translation: CASSVSAGVYEQYF.

V usage is TRBV6-2 or TRBV6-3 and J usage is TRBJ1-3, with a possible D match to TRBD1 (5 bases). Germline CDR1 and CDR2: MNHEY and SVGEGT. Trimming left V 2 bases short and J 0 bases short, with 8 bases between. CDR3 length: 15 residues. As DNA, the CDR3 is TGTGCCAGCAGTTACGGACACCGCTCTGGAAACACCATATATTTT. As protein: CASSYGHRSGNTIYF.